Below are 31 T cell receptor beta chains sequenced from a single sample in a study of T cell responses to AZD1222 COVID-19 vaccine. Assay: immunoSEQ multiplex PCR; the TCRdb copy retains only in-frame clones and omits some. This table holds almost 80,000 clones, roughly 90% found once. Sequencing used peripheral blood, obtained on day 0 of AZD1222 vaccination. The source of these receptors is an adult in good health.

This sequence joins TRBV11-2 and TRBJ1-1, with a possible D match to TRBD1 (5 bases). Looked up from germline, CDR1 is SGHAT and CDR2 is FQNNGV. The CDR3 is 15 residues long. V dropped 0 bases and J dropped 1 base, with 9 bases sitting between them. This chain's CDR3 is CASSLEGHPNTEAFF. The CDR3 bases are TGTGCCAGCAGCTTAGAGGGGCACCCGAACACTGAAGCTTTCTTT.

V and J are TRBV5-1 and TRBJ2-5; D uncertain. The V gene's germline CDR1 is SGHRS and CDR2 YFSETQ. The CDR3 loop spans 15 amino acids. Between the trimmed V and J ends, which lost 4 bases and 2 bases, there was a span of 15 bases. CDR3 sequence (DNA): TGCGCCAGCAGCCCCCTAATGGGGAATCAAGAGACCCAGTACTTC. It encodes CASSPLMGNQETQYF.

This rearrangement joins TRBV10-1 to TRBJ2-1, with D possibly being TRBD1 or TRBD2 (6 bases each). This CDR3 is 14 amino acids long. The V gene lost 4 bases and the J gene lost 7 bases, with 14 bases spanning the gap. Germline-derived CDR1 and CDR2 are WNHNN and SYGVQD (reference sequence). CDR3 sequence: CASSVGGGDNEQFF. The CDR3 region has the DNA TGCGCCAGCAGTGTAGGGGGAGGAGATAATGAGCAGTTCTTC.

This clone is a singleton in its sample. The chain employs TRBV10-3 and TRBJ2-7; TRBD1 is a possible D gene (5 bases). The germline gives CDR1 ENHRY, CDR2 SYGVKD. The V and J ends lost 0 bases and 1 base respectively, with 16 bases between them. The CDR3 covers 17 residues. The CDR3 nucleotides read TGTGCCATCAGTGAGTCGTTAACAGGAGTGAGGTCCTACGAGCAGTACTTC. This translates into CAISESLTGVRSYEQYF.

This chain connects TRBV19 to TRBJ2-3; no reliable D call. V shed 4 bases and J shed 2 bases, with 10 bases lying between them. Looked up from germline, CDR1 is LNHDA and CDR2 is SQIVND (reference sequence). The CDR3 loop spans 14 amino acids. The CDR3 coding sequence is TGTGCCAGTAGTACCAAGGGCGACACAGATACGCAGTATTTT. It specifies CASSTKGDTDTQYF. Full variable domain (missing parts from reference TRBV19 and TRBJ2-3): DGGITQSPKYLFRKEGQNVTLSCEQNLNHDAMYWYRQDPGQGLRLIYYSQIVNDFQKGDIAEGYSVSREKKESFPLTVTSAQKNPTAFYLCASSTKGDTDTQYFGPGTRLTVL.

The chain has TRBV7-9 and TRBJ2-1; TRBD2 matches 13 bases. V lost 5 bases to trimming and J lost 7 bases; unmatched junction nucleotides: 8. From germline, CDR1 is SEHNR and CDR2 FQNEAQ (reference sequence). The CDR3 sequence is 16 residues long. Written as DNA, the CDR3 is TGTGCCAGCAGCGCGACTAGCGGGAGGCGGGGGAATGAGCAGTTCTTC. This sequence encodes CASSATSGRRGNEQFF. Based on the CDR3 plus reference TRBV7-9 and TRBJ2-1, the full variable domain is DTGVSQNPRHKITKRGQNVTFRCDPISEHNRLYWYRQTLGQGPEFLTYFQNEAQLEKSRLLSDRFSAERPKGSFSTLEIQRTEQGDSAMYLCASSATSGRRGNEQFFGPGTRLTVL.

J is TRBJ1-3 and V is TRBV30, with 9 nucleotides matching TRBD1. Germline CDR1 and CDR2: GTSNPN and SVGIG (reference sequence). This CDR3 is 15 amino acids long. With V trimmed by 1 base and J by 4 bases, 5 bases remained unmatched. The CDR3 here is CAWSANRGLGNTIYF. The CDR3 nucleotides are TGTGCCTGGAGTGCTAACAGGGGGCTAGGAAACACCATATATTTT.

This chain links TRBV28 with TRBJ2-7; no clear D. The CDR3 runs 12 residues. Germline V gene data show CDR1 as MDHEN and CDR2 as SYDVKM. V lost 2 bases and J lost 5, with 7 bases in between. The DNA of the CDR3 is TGTGCCAGCAGTTTAAGGGTAGACGAGCAGTACTTC. It yields the protein CASSLRVDEQYF.

This chain uses TRBV5-1 with TRBJ1-2; D uncertain. Germline V gives CDR1 SGHRS, CDR2 YFSETQ. V was trimmed by 0 bases and J by 2 bases, leaving 5 bases between them. The CDR3 totals 13 residues. The CDR3 sequence: CASSLEQNYGYTF. The DNA for the CDR3 is TGCGCCAGCAGCTTGGAACAGAACTATGGCTACACCTTC.

The V and J genes are TRBV6-5 and TRBJ2-3; possibly TRBD1 or TRBD2 for D (7 bases each). V lost 8 bases and J 2 bases, leaving 17 bases between the germline ends. Germline V gene data show CDR1 as MNHEY and CDR2 as SVGAGI. The CDR3 has 15 amino acids. The chain's CDR3 is CASVRGRGDTDTQYF. The CDR3 region has the DNA TGTGCCAGCGTCAGGGGGAGGGGGGACACAGATACGCAGTATTTT.

The chain has TRBV5-6 and TRBJ1-4, with D possibly matching TRBD1 (5 bases). The CDR3 is made up of 17 amino acids. Germline CDR1 SGHDT, CDR2 YYEEEE. V lost 6 bases to trimming and J lost 3 bases, with 21 bases between them. The CDR3 loop is CASTPSGGGSPNEKLFF. The CDR3 region has the DNA TGTGCCAGCACCCCATCGGGGGGGGGTAGTCCTAATGAAAAACTGTTTTTT.

This clone was observed many times. The chain combines TRBV16 with TRBJ1-2; a possible D gene is TRBD1 (6 bases). Germline V gene sequence: CDR1 KGHSY, CDR2 FQNENV. V lost 2 bases and J 4 bases, leaving 11 bases between the germline ends. The CDR3 is 14 residues long. CDR3 residues: CASSQGQILYGYTF. CDR3 sequence (DNA): TGTGCCAGCAGCCAAGGACAGATACTCTATGGCTACACCTTC.

The chain is built from TRBV9 and TRBJ2-1; 7 bases agree with TRBD2. The V gene's germline CDR1 is SGDLS and CDR2 YYNGEE. The CDR3 extends over 13 amino acids. V was clipped by 3 bases and J by 9 bases; unmatched bases: 6. The CDR3 region has the DNA TGTGCCAGCAGCGCAGCGGGAAGAATTGAGCAGTTCTTC. It encodes CASSAAGRIEQFF.

The rearrangement links TRBV3-1 (or the pseudogene TRBV3-2) to TRBJ2-1, with D perhaps given as TRBD1 or TRBD2 (6 bases each). V was clipped by 4 bases and J by 0 bases, with 10 bases between them. The CDR3 runs 15 residues. CDR1 is LGHDT, CDR2 YNNKEL, per germline (reference sequence). The CDR3 DNA sequence: TGTGCCAGCAGCCTAAGGGGGGACTCCTACAATGAGCAGTTCTTC. Translation: CASSLRGDSYNEQFF.

The CDR3 protein is CASSQGAGVWNEQFF. For the CDR3, the DNA is TGTGCCAGCAGCCAGGGGGCAGGGGTCTGGAATGAGCAGTTCTTC. V usage is TRBV3-1 (or the pseudogene TRBV3-2) and J usage is TRBJ2-1; D is perhaps TRBD1 (6 bases). Trimming cost V 3 bases and J 7 bases, with 16 bases left between them. The CDR3 extends over 15 amino acids. CDR1 LGHDT and CDR2 YNNKEL come from the germline V gene (reference sequence).

In this sample, this clone turned up once. The V call is TRBV7-2, the J call TRBJ2-1; 7 bases agree with TRBD2. This CDR3 is built from 19 residues. Per germline, CDR1 SGHTA and CDR2 FQGNSA. The trim removed 0 bases at V and 10 bases at J, leaving 21 bases unmatched. CDR3 in amino acids: CASSLARRASGNVAKEQFF. In DNA, the CDR3 is TGTGCCAGCAGCTTAGCGCGTCGGGCTAGCGGAAATGTGGCGAAGGAGCAGTTCTTC.

This rearrangement joins TRBV29-1 to TRBJ1-5; tentatively, D is TRBD1 (5 bases). This CDR3 has 12 residues. V shed 4 bases and J shed 11 bases, with 15 bases lying between them. Germline V gives CDR1 SQVTM, CDR2 ANQGSEA. The CDR3 DNA sequence: TGCAGCGTTGCGGAGGGCTTAGGGGCCCAGCATTTT. Translated: CSVAEGLGAQHF.

The chain recombines TRBV12-3 or TRBV12-4 with TRBJ1-4; D unclear. The CDR3 has 11 residues. Trimming shortened V by 2 bases and J by 11 bases, and 6 bases separated the two germline ends. DNA for the CDR3: TGTGCCAGCAGTTTAAGAGGGAAACTGTTTTTT. Translated: CASSLRGKLFF.

In its sample, this clone was seen a few times. Different DNA sequences within this sample yield the same CDR3. The gene calls are TRBV19 and TRBJ1-4; 8 bases agree with TRBD1. V shed 6 bases and J 3 bases; nucleotides not matched to a gene: 3. CDR1 is LNHDA, CDR2 SQIVND, per germline (reference sequence). There are 14 residues in the CDR3. The CDR3, as DNA: TGTGCCAGTAGCCCACAGGGGGCTAATGAAAAACTGTTTTTT. Translation: CASSPQGANEKLFF.

The V gene is TRBV5-4, the J gene TRBJ2-1, with unresolved D. Germline assignment: CDR1 SGHNT and CDR2 YYREEE (reference sequence). Trimming removed 0 bases from V and 1 base from J, with 8 bases in between. The CDR3 has 15 residues. The CDR3 loop is CASSLAQESYNEQFF. The CDR3 DNA sequence: TGTGCCAGCAGCTTGGCCCAGGAATCCTACAATGAGCAGTTCTTC.

The genes are TRBV4-1 and TRBJ1-1; D ambiguous. Trimming removed 6 bases at V and 0 bases at J, with 5 bases between. The CDR3 contains 12 residues. Germline values: CDR1 MGHRA, CDR2 YSYEKL. CDR3 in DNA: TGCGCCAGCAGAGACTTGAACACTGAAGCTTTCTTT. This codes for CASRDLNTEAFF.

The chain links TRBV19 to TRBJ2-7; tentatively, D is TRBD1 or TRBD2 (5 bases each). This CDR3 region has 14 residues. Trimming took off 5 bases at V and 2 bases at J, with 13 bases between the two ends. Germline V CDR1 and CDR2: LNHDA, SQIVND (reference sequence). The CDR3 region is CASSHRDGAYEQYF. CDR3 nucleotides: TGTGCCAGTAGTCATAGGGACGGAGCCTACGAGCAGTACTTC.

V usage is TRBV21-1 and J usage is TRBJ2-7; TRBD2, as called in the table, went unchecked against the DNA. TRBV21-1 is flagged as a pseudogene. The CDR3 spans 17 residues. The CDR3 loop reads CASSPRGWRERSYEQYF. As DNA, the CDR3 is TGTGCCAGCAGCCCCAGGGGCTGGCGGGAGAGATCCTACGAGCAGTACTTC.

J is TRBJ2-3 and V is TRBV5-4, with unresolved D. V was shortened by 1 base and J by 2 bases, with 8 bases between the two germline ends. Germline CDR1 SGHNT, CDR2 YYREEE (reference sequence). The length of the CDR3 is 14 residues. CDR3 in DNA: TGTGCCAGCAGCTTGCCACCTCCCACAGATACGCAGTATTTT. Encoded protein: CASSLPPPTDTQYF.

This chain uses TRBV29-1 with TRBJ1-5; D unclear. The ends were cut back, 4 bases at V and 0 bases at J, with 7 bases in the middle. This CDR3 is built from 13 residues. CDR1 and CDR2 from the germline V gene are SQVTM and ANQGSEA. The CDR3 region has the DNA TGCAGCGTTGGGGAGGATAGCAATCAGCCCCAGCATTTT. Its protein product is CSVGEDSNQPQHF.

The rearrangement joins TRBV5-5 to TRBJ1-1; TRBD1 might be the D (5 bases). The germline V gene encodes CDR1 SGHKS and CDR2 YYEKEE (reference sequence). This CDR3 contains 15 residues. The V gene lost 2 bases and the J gene lost 6 bases, with 17 bases spanning the gap. This CDR3 reads CASSFTGTMVAEAFF. In DNA, the CDR3 is TGTGCCAGCAGCTTTACCGGGACTATGGTCGCTGAAGCTTTCTTT. The full variable domain, rest sourced from reference TRBV5-5 and TRBJ1-1, is DAGVTQSPTHLIKTRGQQVTLRCSPISGHKSVSWYQQVLGQGPQFIFQYYEKEERGRGNFPDRFSARQFPNYSSELNVNALLLGDSALYLCASSFTGTMVAEAFFGQGTRLTVV.

The chain links TRBV7-8 to TRBJ2-3; 8 bases align to TRBD2. In germline, CDR1 is SGHVS, CDR2 FQNEAQ. V gave up 6 bases and J gave up 1 base; unmatched junction bases: 3. The CDR3 sequence is 14 residues long. The CDR3 region has the DNA TGTGCCAGCAGTCCGACTAGCGGCACAGATACGCAGTATTTT. Its translation: CASSPTSGTDTQYF.

The CDR3 loop reads CATPDWNNEQFF. CDR3 sequence (DNA): TGTGCCACCCCGGACTGGAACAATGAGCAGTTCTTC. The chain carries TRBV2 and TRBJ2-1; the D gene is possibly TRBD2 (5 bases). This CDR3 comprises 12 residues. V was clipped by 10 bases and J by 5 bases, with 12 bases between them. Germline V gene data show CDR1 as SNHLY and CDR2 as FYNNEI.

This chain uses TRBV5-4 with TRBJ2-2; D is unclear. V was trimmed by 3 bases and J by 5 bases, leaving 11 bases between them. CDR3 length: 14 amino acids. Germline V gives CDR1 SGHNT, CDR2 YYREEE (reference sequence). This CDR3 reads CASSYKASTGELFF. The DNA for the CDR3 is TGTGCCAGCAGCTACAAAGCCTCGACCGGGGAGCTGTTTTTT.

V gene TRBV29-1 combines with J gene TRBJ2-7, with TRBD2 identical over 12 bases. The V and J ends lost 4 bases and 6 bases, in that order; junction bases with no gene match: 4. The CDR3 covers 13 residues. Germline CDR1 is SQVTM and CDR2 is ANQGSEA. The CDR3 coding sequence is TGCAGCGTTGGACTAGCGGGAGATTCCGAGCAGTACTTC. Translating gives CSVGLAGDSEQYF.

The J gene is TRBJ1-4, the V gene TRBV11-2; 9 bases align to TRBD1. Per germline, CDR1 SGHAT and CDR2 FQNNGV. The J segment lost 8 bases and the V segment lost 4 bases, leaving 11 bases of the junction unmatched. The CDR3 has 16 residues. The CDR3 protein is CASSSYRGREQEKLFF. In DNA form, the CDR3 reads TGTGCCAGCAGCTCCTACAGGGGGCGAGAACAGGAAAAACTGTTTTTT. Looking up the rest from reference TRBV11-2 and TRBJ1-4 gives the full variable domain: EAGVAQSPRYKIIEKRQSVAFWCNPISGHATLYWYQQILGQGPKLLIQFQNNGVVDDSQLPKDRFSAERLKGVDSTLKIQPAKLEDSAVYLCASSSYRGREQEKLFFGSGTQLSVL.